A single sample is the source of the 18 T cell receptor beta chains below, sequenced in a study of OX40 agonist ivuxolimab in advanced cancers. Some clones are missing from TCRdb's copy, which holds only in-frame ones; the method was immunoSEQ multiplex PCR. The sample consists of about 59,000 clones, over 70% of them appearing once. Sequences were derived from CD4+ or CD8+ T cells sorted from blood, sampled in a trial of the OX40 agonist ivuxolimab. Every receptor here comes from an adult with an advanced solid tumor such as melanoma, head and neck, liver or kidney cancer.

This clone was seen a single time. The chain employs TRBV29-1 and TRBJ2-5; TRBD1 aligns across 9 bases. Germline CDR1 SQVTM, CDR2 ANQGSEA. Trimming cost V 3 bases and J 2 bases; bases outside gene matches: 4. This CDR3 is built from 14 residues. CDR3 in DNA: TGCAGCGTTGAGGACAGGGGAGGTCAAGAGACCCAGTACTTC. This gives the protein CSVEDRGGQETQYF.

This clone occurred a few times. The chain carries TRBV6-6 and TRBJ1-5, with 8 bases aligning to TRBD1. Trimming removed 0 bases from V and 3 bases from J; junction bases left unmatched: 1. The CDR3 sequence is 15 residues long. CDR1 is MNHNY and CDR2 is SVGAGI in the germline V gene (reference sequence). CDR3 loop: CASSYSDRDNQPQHF. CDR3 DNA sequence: TGTGCCAGCAGTTACTCGGACAGGGACAATCAGCCCCAGCATTTT.

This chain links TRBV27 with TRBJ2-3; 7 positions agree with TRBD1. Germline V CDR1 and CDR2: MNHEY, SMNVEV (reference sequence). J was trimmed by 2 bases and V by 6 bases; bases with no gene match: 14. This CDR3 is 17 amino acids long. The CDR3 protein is CASRPTGVHFNTDTQYF. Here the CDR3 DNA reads TGTGCCAGCAGGCCAACAGGGGTCCATTTTAACACAGATACGCAGTATTTT.

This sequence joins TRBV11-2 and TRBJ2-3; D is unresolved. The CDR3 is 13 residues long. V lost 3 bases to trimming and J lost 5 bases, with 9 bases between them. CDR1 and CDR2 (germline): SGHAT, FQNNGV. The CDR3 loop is CASSFLERDTQYF. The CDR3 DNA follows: TGTGCCAGCAGCTTCCTGGAAAGAGATACGCAGTATTTT.

The CDR3 here is CASSVGGSDEQFF. The CDR3 nucleotides are TGTGCCAGCAGCGTAGGCGGGTCCGATGAGCAGTTCTTC. The V call is TRBV9, the J call TRBJ2-1; tentatively, D is TRBD2 (5 bases). This CDR3 region has 13 residues. The germline V gene encodes CDR1 SGDLS and CDR2 YYNGEE. Trimming stripped 0 bases from V and 8 bases from J, with 9 bases between.

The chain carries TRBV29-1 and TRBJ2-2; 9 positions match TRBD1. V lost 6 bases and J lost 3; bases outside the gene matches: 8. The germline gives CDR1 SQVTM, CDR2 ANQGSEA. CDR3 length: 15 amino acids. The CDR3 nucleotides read TGCAGCGTGAAGCCGACAGGGGGTTACACCGGGGAGCTGTTTTTT. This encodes CSVKPTGGYTGELFF.

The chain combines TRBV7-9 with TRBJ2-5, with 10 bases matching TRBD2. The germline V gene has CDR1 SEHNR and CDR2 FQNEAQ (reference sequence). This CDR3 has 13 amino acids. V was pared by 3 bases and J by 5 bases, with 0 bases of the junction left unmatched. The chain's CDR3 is CASSFSGGETQYF. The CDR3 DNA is TGTGCCAGCAGCTTTAGCGGGGGGGAGACCCAGTACTTC.

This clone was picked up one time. This CDR3 is CSVPGQGEGYTF. Written as DNA, the CDR3 is TGCAGCGTACCCGGACAGGGAGAGGGCTACACCTTC. This chain connects TRBV29-1 to TRBJ1-2; 8 bases are a match to TRBD1. The CDR3 length is 12 residues. From germline, CDR1 is SQVTM and CDR2 ANQGSEA. V trimming: 6 bases; J trimming: 8 bases; junction bases outside the gene matches: 8.

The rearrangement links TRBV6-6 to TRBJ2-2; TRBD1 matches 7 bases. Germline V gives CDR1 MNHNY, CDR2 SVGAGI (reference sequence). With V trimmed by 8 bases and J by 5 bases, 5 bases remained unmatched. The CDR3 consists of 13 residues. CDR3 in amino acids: CASGQGDTGELFF. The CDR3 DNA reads TGTGCCAGCGGGCAGGGGGATACCGGGGAGCTGTTTTTT.

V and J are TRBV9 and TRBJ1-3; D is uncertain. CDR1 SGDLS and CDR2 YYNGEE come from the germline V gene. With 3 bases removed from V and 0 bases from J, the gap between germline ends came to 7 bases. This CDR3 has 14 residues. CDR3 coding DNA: TGTGCCAGCAGCGAAACACTCTCTGGAAACACCATATATTTT. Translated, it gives CASSETLSGNTIYF. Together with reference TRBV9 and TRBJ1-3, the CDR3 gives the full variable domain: DSGVTQTPKHLITATGQRVTLRCSPRSGDLSVYWYQQSLDQGLQFLIQYYNGEERAKGNILERFSAQQFPDLHSELNLSSLELGDSALYFCASSETLSGNTIYFGEGSWLTVV.

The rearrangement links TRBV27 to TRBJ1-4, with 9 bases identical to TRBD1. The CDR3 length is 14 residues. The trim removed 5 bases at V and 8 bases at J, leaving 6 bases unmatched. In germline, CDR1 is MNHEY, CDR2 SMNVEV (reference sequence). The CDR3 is CASSPQGADEKLFF. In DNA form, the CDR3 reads TGTGCCAGCAGTCCACAGGGGGCCGACGAAAAACTGTTTTTT. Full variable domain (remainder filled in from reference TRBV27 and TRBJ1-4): EAQVTQNPRYLITVTGKKLTVTCSQNMNHEYMSWYRQDPGLGLRQIYYSMNVEVTDKGDVPEGYKVSRKEKRNFPLILESPSPNQTSLYFCASSPQGADEKLFFGSGTQLSVL.

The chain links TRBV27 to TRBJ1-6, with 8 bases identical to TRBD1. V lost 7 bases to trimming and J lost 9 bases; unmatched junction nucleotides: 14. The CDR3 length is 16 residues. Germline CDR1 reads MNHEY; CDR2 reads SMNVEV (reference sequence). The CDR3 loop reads CASKANRGSFVSPLHF. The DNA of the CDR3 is TGTGCCAGCAAAGCTAACAGGGGGTCTTTTGTTTCACCCCTCCACTTT.

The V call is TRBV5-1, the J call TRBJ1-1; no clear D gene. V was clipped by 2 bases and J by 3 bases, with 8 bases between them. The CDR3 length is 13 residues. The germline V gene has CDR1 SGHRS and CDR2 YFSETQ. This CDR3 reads CASSLGLDTEAFF. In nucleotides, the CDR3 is TGCGCCAGCAGCTTAGGGTTGGACACTGAAGCTTTCTTT.

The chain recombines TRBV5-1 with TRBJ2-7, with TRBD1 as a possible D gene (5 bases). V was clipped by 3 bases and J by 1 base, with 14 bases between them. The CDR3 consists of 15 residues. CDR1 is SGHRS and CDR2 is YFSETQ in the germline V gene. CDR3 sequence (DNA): TGCGCCAGCAGCTCGACATGGGGCGGTTCCTACGAGCAGTACTTC. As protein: CASSSTWGGSYEQYF.

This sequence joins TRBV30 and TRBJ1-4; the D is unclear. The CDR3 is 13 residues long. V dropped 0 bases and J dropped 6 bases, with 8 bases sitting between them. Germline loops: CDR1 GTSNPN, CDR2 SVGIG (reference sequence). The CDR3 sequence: CAWSVHSDEKLFF. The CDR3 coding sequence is TGTGCCTGGAGTGTACACAGCGATGAAAAACTGTTTTTT.

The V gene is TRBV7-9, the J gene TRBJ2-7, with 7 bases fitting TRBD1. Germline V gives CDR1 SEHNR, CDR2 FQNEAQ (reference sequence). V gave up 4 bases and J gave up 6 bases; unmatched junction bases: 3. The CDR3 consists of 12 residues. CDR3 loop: CASSSQGSEQYF. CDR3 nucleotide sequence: TGTGCCAGCAGCTCACAGGGGTCCGAGCAGTACTTC.

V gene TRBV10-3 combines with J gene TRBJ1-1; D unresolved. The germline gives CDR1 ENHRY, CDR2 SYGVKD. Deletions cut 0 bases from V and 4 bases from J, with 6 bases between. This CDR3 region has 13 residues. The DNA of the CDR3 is TGTGCCATCAGTGAGTCCGGGGTCACTGAAGCTTTCTTT. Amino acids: CAISESGVTEAFF.

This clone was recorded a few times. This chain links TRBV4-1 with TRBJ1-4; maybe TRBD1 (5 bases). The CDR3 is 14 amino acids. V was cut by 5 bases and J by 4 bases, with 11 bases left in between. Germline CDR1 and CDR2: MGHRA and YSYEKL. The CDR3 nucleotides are TGCGCCAGCAGCTGGGGGAGGGTTAATGAAAAACTGTTTTTT. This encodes CASSWGRVNEKLFF.